This T cell receptor (beta chain) was retrieved from a study of blood T cell repertoires in COVID-19. Clones were sequenced by immunoSEQ multiplex PCR, and TCRdb holds only the in-frame ones, with some missing. The sample shows roughly 80,000 clones, 85% to 95% of them seen only once. This CDR3 region has 17 residues. This clonotype was sampled from a man in his 60s with acute or convalescent COVID-19. The chain employs TRBV21-1 and TRBJ2-1; the table names TRBD2, a call not compared with the DNA. TRBV21-1 is shown as a pseudogene. The sample consisted of peripheral blood. CDR3 sequence reads: CASSKEGGTSGSNEQFF. In DNA form, the CDR3 reads TGTGCCAGCAGCAAAGAGGGGGGGACTAGCGGGAGTAATGAGCAGTTCTTC.